A single T cell receptor beta chain is shown here with its context. The antigen remains undetermined. The data stem from a study of cytomegalovirus exposure and HLA in healthy donors. The CDR3 has 12 amino acids. Trimming removed 5 bases at V and 6 bases at J, with 13 bases between. Germline assignment: CDR1 GTSNPN and CDR2 SVGIG (reference sequence). Regarding the study as a whole: It is likely that the observed cluster of highly shared sequence variants was a sequencing artifact. TCR beta sequences reportedly predicted most subjects' HLA-A and HLA-B alleles accurately. A later analysis linked a missense variant in DCLRE1C to the trimming of TCR beta V and J genes.

60 Vbeta and 13 Jbeta primers were used in PCR. Measured with immunoSEQ multiplex PCR; TCRdb has only the in-frame clones, and not every one. This sample has 110,000 to 150,000 clones, with more than 75% found just once. V usage is TRBV30 and J usage is TRBJ2-5; D gene ambiguous. Sequencing was performed on PBMCs. The source of this sequence is a male donor in good health and CMV-seronegative. The CDR3 nucleotides read TGTGCCTGGGACACCCTCCGACAGACCCAGTACTTC. Encoded protein: CAWDTLRQTQYF.